Listed below are T cell receptor beta chains from one sample, sequenced in a study of T-cell memory formation after mild COVID-19. Via MiXCR, TCRdb re-called the 5' RACE reads, giving one row per CDR3 protein. Found here are 70,000 to 100,000 distinct CDR3 sequences, about 12% of them singletons; the top ten hold about 27%. Specimen: PBMCs or a T cell subset sorted from them (not recorded which). These receptors were collected from an adult woman who had mild COVID-19 (a few samples of this study predate the infection). Cell type and time point are not known. Both conserved end residues are part of each CDR3. Fields, in order: clone size, V gene, CDR3 protein. Some rows have no size entry. The others give once, few or many, or a class for an expanded clone.

clone_size: NA; v_call: TRBV15; cdr3_aa: CATSTRTAYYEQYF
clone_size: few; v_call: TRBV13; cdr3_aa: CASSLAGPWKQETQYF
clone_size: few; v_call: TRBV7-2; cdr3_aa: CASSLVLAGVSETQYF
clone_size: many; v_call: TRBV3-1; cdr3_aa: CASSQEAWMGGETQYF
clone_size: NA; v_call: TRBV24-1; cdr3_aa: CATSETLADTGELFF
clone_size: NA; v_call: TRBV2; cdr3_aa: CASSDPTSGNYNEQFF
clone_size: NA; v_call: TRBV2; cdr3_aa: CASRYTTGALNTEAFF
clone_size: many; v_call: TRBV9; cdr3_aa: CASSIQGTYPPFEQYF
clone_size: many; v_call: TRBV25-1; cdr3_aa: CASSDPPYF
clone_size: NA; v_call: TRBV19; cdr3_aa: CASSPTGTGGPGELFF
clone_size: few; v_call: TRBV7-9; cdr3_aa: CASSPPPLAGNTDTQYF
clone_size: few; v_call: TRBV4-1; cdr3_aa: CASSPTSGEGYNEQFF
clone_size: NA; v_call: TRBV4-1; cdr3_aa: CASSRRLAGGPEDTQYF
clone_size: many; v_call: TRBV6-2/TRBV6-3; cdr3_aa: CASSYFSENTEAFF
clone_size: NA; v_call: TRBV7-2; cdr3_aa: CASTLWSGGGQPQHF
clone_size: NA; v_call: TRBV27; cdr3_aa: CASSAKGNTEAFF
clone_size: NA; v_call: TRBV7-9; cdr3_aa: CASRTGDSPLHF
clone_size: few; v_call: TRBV24-1; cdr3_aa: CATEVAGANEQFF
clone_size: few; v_call: TRBV29-1; cdr3_aa: CSVEARGQGAYEQYF
clone_size: NA; v_call: TRBV5-1; cdr3_aa: CASSYGLAPYNEQFF
clone_size: NA; v_call: TRBV12-3/TRBV12-4; cdr3_aa: CASSGGEGSYNEQFF
clone_size: many; v_call: TRBV29-1; cdr3_aa: CSVEGGEGLGTDTQYF
clone_size: NA; v_call: TRBV29-1; cdr3_aa: CSAQTGDYGYTF
clone_size: NA; v_call: TRBV19; cdr3_aa: CASSLGGDIHEQYF
clone_size: NA; v_call: TRBV20-1; cdr3_aa: CSARAMVTGDYEQYF
clone_size: few; v_call: TRBV4-2; cdr3_aa: CASSLPLSNEQFF
clone_size: few; v_call: TRBV5-1; cdr3_aa: CASSAGLAGGNEQFF
clone_size: few; v_call: TRBV9; cdr3_aa: CASSTGAGEQFF
clone_size: NA; v_call: TRBV6-2/TRBV6-3; cdr3_aa: CSSSYGQGYEQYF
clone_size: few; v_call: TRBV6-2/TRBV6-3; cdr3_aa: CASSFLAVYNEQFF
clone_size: NA; v_call: TRBV30; cdr3_aa: CAWSRLDTGAFPYGYTF
clone_size: NA; v_call: TRBV15; cdr3_aa: CATSRDSGVRGQGPQHF
clone_size: many; v_call: TRBV29-1; cdr3_aa: CSASGGRRGNEQFF
clone_size: many; v_call: TRBV27; cdr3_aa: CASSGTGGSLYTGELFF
clone_size: NA; v_call: TRBV7-6; cdr3_aa: CASSLFSGGQGGAGELFF
clone_size: few; v_call: TRBV7-9; cdr3_aa: CASSLVQGRYEQYF
clone_size: NA; v_call: TRBV5-1; cdr3_aa: CASSSLPSGLASKTQYF
clone_size: NA; v_call: TRBV24-1; cdr3_aa: CATSDYPAGTVSSYPYNEQFF
clone_size: few; v_call: TRBV5-4; cdr3_aa: CASSSPGLKSYEQYF
clone_size: few; v_call: TRBV7-9; cdr3_aa: CASSLSTGDTQYF
clone_size: NA; v_call: TRBV29-1; cdr3_aa: CSVLKGSAYEQYF
clone_size: NA; v_call: TRBV4-1; cdr3_aa: CASSQAGTDTEAFF
clone_size: NA; v_call: TRBV12-3/TRBV12-4; cdr3_aa: CASSLDQPQHF
clone_size: NA; v_call: TRBV5-4; cdr3_aa: CASSLEGGRTEAFF
clone_size: few; v_call: TRBV3-1; cdr3_aa: CASSQDPPGNTGELFF
clone_size: NA; v_call: TRBV4-2; cdr3_aa: CASSPGELSAAYGYTF